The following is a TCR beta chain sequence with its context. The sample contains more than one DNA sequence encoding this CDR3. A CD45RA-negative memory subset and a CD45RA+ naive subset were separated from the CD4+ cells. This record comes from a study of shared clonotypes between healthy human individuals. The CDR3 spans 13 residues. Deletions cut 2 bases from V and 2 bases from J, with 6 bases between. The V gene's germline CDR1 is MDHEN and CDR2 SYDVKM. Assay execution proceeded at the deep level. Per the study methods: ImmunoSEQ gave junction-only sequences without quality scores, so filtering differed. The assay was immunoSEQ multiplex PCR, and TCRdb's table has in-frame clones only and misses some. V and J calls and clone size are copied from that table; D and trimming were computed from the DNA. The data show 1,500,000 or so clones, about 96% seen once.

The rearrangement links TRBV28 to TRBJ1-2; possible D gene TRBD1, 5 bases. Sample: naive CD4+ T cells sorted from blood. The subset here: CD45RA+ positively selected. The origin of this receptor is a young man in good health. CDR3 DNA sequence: TGTGCCAGCAGTTTACGGGGGAACTATGGCTACACCTTC. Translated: CASSLRGNYGYTF.